The 9 T cell receptor beta chains presented below share a single source sample, sequenced in a study of spatial heterogeneity in lung cancer. Time point: sample taken at primary tumor resection. TCRs were sequenced from unsorted whole RNA of tumor, nontumor lung or PBMC. TCRdb recomputed calls from the 5' RACE reads with MiXCR, one row per CDR3 protein. In the table there are about 2,300 distinct CDR3 sequences, approximately 13% of which are singletons. The sample consisted of PBMCs, taken at surgery. Source of these receptors: a male donor with early-stage non-small cell lung cancer.

This clonotype was counted many times. The genes are TRBV6-5 and TRBJ1-2; D is possibly TRBD1 (5 bases). V lost 7 bases and J lost 4, with 19 bases in between. The CDR3 extends over 15 amino acids. In germline, CDR1 is MNHEY, CDR2 SVGAGI. The CDR3 DNA reads as TGTGCCAGCAAAGTTAAGGACACCTACCGCTATGGCTACACCTTC. Its protein product is CASKVKDTYRYGYTF.

This clonotype is categorized as medium-sized. CDR3 region: CASRGLTGNYGYTF. The CDR3 bases are TGTGCCAGCAGGGGACTAACGGGAAACTATGGCTACACCTTC. The V and J genes are TRBV2 and TRBJ1-2; tentative D call: TRBD1 (5 bases). The CDR3 spans 14 residues. Between the trimmed V and J ends, which lost 6 bases and 2 bases, there was a span of 13 bases. CDR1 and CDR2 (germline): SNHLY, FYNNEI.

This clonotype was recorded at least ten times. This chain joins TRBV23-1 and TRBJ2-7; 10 nucleotides match TRBD1. TRBV23-1 is designated an ORF whose function remains uncertain. This CDR3 is 14 amino acids long. J lost 4 bases, V lost 8 bases, and 8 bases had no gene match. The chain's CDR3 is CASPRGTGEYEQYF. DNA for the CDR3: TGCGCCAGCCCGCGGGGGACAGGGGAGTACGAGCAGTACTTC.

This clonotype is medium-sized by share. The chain employs TRBV4-1 and TRBJ2-7; no definite D call. Trimming took off 0 bases at V and 2 bases at J, with 14 bases between the two ends. CDR1 is MGHRA, CDR2 YSYEKL, per germline. The CDR3 extends over 16 amino acids. CDR3 bases: TGCGCCAGCAGCCAAGATTTCGTGGACCCGACCTACGAGCAGTACTTC. Protein product: CASSQDFVDPTYEQYF.

The chain employs TRBV28 and TRBJ2-2; D unresolved. V was clipped by 5 bases and J by 2 bases, with 6 bases between them. The CDR3 extends over 13 amino acids. Germline V gives CDR1 MDHEN, CDR2 SYDVKM. The CDR3 is CASSIQNTGELFF. CDR3 DNA: TGTGCCAGCAGTATACAAAACACCGGGGAGCTGTTTTTT. Combining the CDR3 with reference TRBV28 and TRBJ2-2 gives the whole variable domain DVKVTQSSRYLVKRTGEKVFLECVQDMDHENMFWYRQDPGLGLRLIYFSYDVKMKEKGDIPEGYSVSREKKERFSLILESASTNQTSMYLCASSIQNTGELFFGEGSRLTVL.

In its sample, this clonotype was seen many times. The gene calls are TRBV29-1 and TRBJ2-4, with 8 bases fitting TRBD1. V lost 5 bases to trimming and J lost 8 bases; unmatched junction nucleotides: 11. Per the germline V gene, CDR1 is SQVTM and CDR2 is ANQGSEA. The CDR3 extends over 14 amino acids. The CDR3 region is CSVLQGASSYIQYF. Here the CDR3 DNA reads TGCAGCGTTCTTCAGGGGGCGAGTTCCTACATTCAGTACTTC.

The chain is built from TRBV6-2 or TRBV6-3 and TRBJ2-7; TRBD2 aligns across 7 bases. The CDR3 has 15 residues. The V and J ends lost 5 bases and 3 bases, in that order; junction bases with no gene match: 10. Germline CDR1 MNHEY, CDR2 SVGEGT. Written as DNA, the CDR3 is TGTGCCAGCAGTGAGATTACGGGAGGAGACTACGAGCAGTACTTC. This gives the protein CASSEITGGDYEQYF.

This clonotype was recorded at least ten times. The chain is built from TRBV6-4 and TRBJ2-3; the D call may be TRBD1 or TRBD2 (5 bases each). CDR1 and CDR2 (germline): MRHNA, SNTAGT. V was pared by 2 bases and J by 6 bases, with 12 bases between. This CDR3 comprises 14 residues. CDR3 region: CASSDGQGADTQYF. The CDR3 DNA sequence: TGTGCCAGCAGTGACGGGCAGGGAGCGGATACGCAGTATTTT.

This clonotype was detected ten times or more. The gene calls are TRBV20-1 and TRBJ1-5, with 10 bases lining up with TRBD1. This CDR3 spans 17 amino acids. With 4 bases clipped from V and 0 bases from J, the junction kept 9 bases outside the gene matches. Germline CDR1 and CDR2: DFQATT and SNEGSKA (reference sequence). Here the CDR3 DNA reads TGCAGTGCTAAATTATCGACAGGGGGCAATAGCAATCAGCCCCAGCATTTT. Translating gives CSAKLSTGGNSNQPQHF.